This T cell receptor (beta chain) was profiled in a study of Tregs in tolerant kidney transplant recipients. Repertoires were generated with immunoSEQ multiplex PCR, while TCRdb's copy carries only in-frame clones and drops some. This table holds approximately 260,000 clones, around 82% found once. The V and J ends lost 0 bases and 0 bases, in that order; junction bases with no gene match: 4. CDR1 and CDR2 (germline): SGDLS, YYNGEE. The CDR3 contains 16 residues. Overall study results and limits: No direct test of biological reproducibility was done here. Few patients were studied, so findings need validation in larger groups.

Turning to this clone: Its antigen is still unknown.

Thawed PBMCs were FACS-sorted into unstimulated CD4+CD25+CD127- regulatory T cells, CD4+CD25- non-regulatory cells, CD4 and CD8 cells. The sequenced sample consisted of CD4+ T cells from blood. The TCR was taken from a human donor in good health. The chain has TRBV9 and TRBJ2-7; 9 positions agree with TRBD2. This CDR3 is CASSVEGGGASYEQYF. The CDR3 region has the DNA TGTGCCAGCAGCGTAGAAGGCGGGGGGGCCTCCTACGAGCAGTACTTC.